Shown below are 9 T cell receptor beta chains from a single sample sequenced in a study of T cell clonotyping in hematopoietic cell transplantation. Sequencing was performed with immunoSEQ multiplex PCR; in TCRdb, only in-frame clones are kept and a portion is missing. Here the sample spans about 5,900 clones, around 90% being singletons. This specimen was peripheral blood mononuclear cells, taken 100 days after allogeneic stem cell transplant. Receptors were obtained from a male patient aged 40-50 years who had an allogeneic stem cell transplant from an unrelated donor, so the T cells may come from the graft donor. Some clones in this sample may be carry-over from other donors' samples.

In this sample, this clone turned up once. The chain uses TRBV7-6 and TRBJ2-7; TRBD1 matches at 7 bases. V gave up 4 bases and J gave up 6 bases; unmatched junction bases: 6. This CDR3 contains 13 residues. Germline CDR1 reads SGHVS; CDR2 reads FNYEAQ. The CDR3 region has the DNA TGTGCCAGCAGCTCTCCGGGACAGATCGAGCAGTACTTC. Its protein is CASSSPGQIEQYF.

CDR3 coding DNA: TGCGCCAGCAGCTTGGTTGGGAACTCTGGAAACACCATATATTTT. Translation gives CASSLVGNSGNTIYF. The J gene is TRBJ1-3, the V gene TRBV5-1; the D is unclear. The CDR3 runs to 15 residues. V was clipped by 0 bases and J by 0 bases, with 7 bases between them. The germline V gene encodes CDR1 SGHRS and CDR2 YFSETQ.

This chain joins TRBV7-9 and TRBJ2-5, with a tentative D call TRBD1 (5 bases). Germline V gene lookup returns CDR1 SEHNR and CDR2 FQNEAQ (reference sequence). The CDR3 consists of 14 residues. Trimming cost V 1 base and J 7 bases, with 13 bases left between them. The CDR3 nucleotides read TGTGCCAGCAGCTTAGTGGGCAGGGTTGGGACCCAGTACTTC. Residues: CASSLVGRVGTQYF.

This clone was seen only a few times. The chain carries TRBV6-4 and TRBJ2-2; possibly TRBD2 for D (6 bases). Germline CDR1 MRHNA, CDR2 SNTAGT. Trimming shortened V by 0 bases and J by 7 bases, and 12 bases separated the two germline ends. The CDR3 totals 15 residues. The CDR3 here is CASSDSGREDGELFF. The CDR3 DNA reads TGTGCCAGCAGTGACTCTGGCAGGGAGGACGGGGAGCTGTTTTTT.

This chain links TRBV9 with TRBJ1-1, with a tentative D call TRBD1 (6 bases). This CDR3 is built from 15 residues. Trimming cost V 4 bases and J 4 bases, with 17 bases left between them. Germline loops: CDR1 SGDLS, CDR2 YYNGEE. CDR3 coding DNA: TGTGCCAGCAGCCCCTTACAGGGTATGAGCACTGAAGCTTTCTTT. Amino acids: CASSPLQGMSTEAFF.

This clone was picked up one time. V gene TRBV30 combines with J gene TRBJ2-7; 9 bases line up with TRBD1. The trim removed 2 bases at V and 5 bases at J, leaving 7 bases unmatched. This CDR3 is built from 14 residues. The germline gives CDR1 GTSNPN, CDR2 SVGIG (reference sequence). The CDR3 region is CAWSPGTGRNEQYF. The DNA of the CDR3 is TGTGCCTGGAGTCCCGGGACAGGGCGTAACGAGCAGTACTTC.

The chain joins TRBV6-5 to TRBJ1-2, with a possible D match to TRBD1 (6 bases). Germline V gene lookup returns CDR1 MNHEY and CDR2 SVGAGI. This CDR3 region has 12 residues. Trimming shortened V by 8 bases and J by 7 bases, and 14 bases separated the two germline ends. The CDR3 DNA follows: TGTGCCAGCTTGAGCGAGGGGGGTGGCTACACCTTC. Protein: CASLSEGGGYTF.

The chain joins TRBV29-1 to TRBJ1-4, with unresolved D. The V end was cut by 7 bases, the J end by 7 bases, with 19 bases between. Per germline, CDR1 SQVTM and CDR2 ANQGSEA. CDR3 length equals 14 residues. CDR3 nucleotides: TGCAGCGCCGAAACCCCAATGTATGGTGAAAAACTGTTTTTT. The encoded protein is CSAETPMYGEKLFF.

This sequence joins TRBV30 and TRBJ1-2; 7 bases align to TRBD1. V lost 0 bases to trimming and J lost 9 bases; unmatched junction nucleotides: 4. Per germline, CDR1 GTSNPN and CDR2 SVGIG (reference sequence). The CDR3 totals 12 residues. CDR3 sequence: CAWSVQTGRYTF. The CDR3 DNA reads TGTGCCTGGAGTGTCCAGACAGGGCGCTACACCTTC. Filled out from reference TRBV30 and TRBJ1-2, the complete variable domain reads SQTIHQWPATLVQPVGSPLSLECTVEGTSNPNLYWYRQAAGRGLQLLFYSVGIGQISSEVPQNLSASRPQDRQFILSSKKLLLSDSGFYLCAWSVQTGRYTFGSGTRLTVV.